This T cell receptor (beta chain) was identified during a study of PD-L1 blockade in urothelial cancer. Looking at the study overall: At 3 weeks after treatment start (second dose) and again at 6 weeks, blood was analyzed. Blood samples contained a median 141,255 T cells.

Sequencing was performed with immunoSEQ multiplex PCR; in TCRdb, only in-frame clones are kept and a portion is missing. This repertoire shows 30,000 to 45,000 clones, 75% to 90% found once; its top ten account for about 10%. The CDR3 runs 14 residues. The V gene's germline CDR1 is KGHSH and CDR2 LQKENI. The V gene end was trimmed by 3 bases and the J gene end by 5 bases; junction bases not matched to a gene: 3. Regarding time point: peripheral blood 6 weeks after treatment start. Each individual provided 1 to 8 samples (taken pretreatment and on-treatment). J is TRBJ2-1 and V is TRBV18; 8 bases match TRBD2. Sequencing was performed on PBMCs, taken around atezolizumab (anti-PD-L1) treatment. The sequence was obtained from a man aged 35 to 55 with urothelial cancer. In DNA form, the CDR3 reads TGTGCCAGCTCACCGGCCGGGGGGGACAATGAGCAGTTCTTC. Protein: CASSPAGGDNEQFF. Filled out from reference TRBV18 and TRBJ2-1, the complete variable domain reads NAGVMQNPRHLVRRRGQEARLRCSPMKGHSHVYWYRQLPEEGLKFMVYLQKENIIDESGMPKERFSAEFPKEGPSILRIQQVVRGDSAAYFCASSPAGGDNEQFFGPGTRLTVL.